This TCR beta chain was profiled in a study of PD-L1 blockade in urothelial cancer. Looking at the study overall: In the mid-2010s, patients got going on atezolizumab, taking 1,200 mg intravenously every 3 weeks. Study findings and constraints: Blood clones associated with the tumor expanded more at 3 weeks in durable-benefit patients.

Sequencing used immunoSEQ multiplex PCR; TCRdb keeps in-frame clones, though not all of them. The sample carries tens of thousands of clones, 75% to 90% recorded once. As to time point: pretreatment peripheral blood. It was locally advanced or metastatic urothelial carcinoma that patients had. In regard to this clone: What it binds is unknown.

This CDR3 is built from 17 residues. V lost 3 bases, J lost 6 bases, and 24 bases lay in between. Germline values: CDR1 MNHNS, CDR2 SASEGT. The specimen comprised PBMCs, sampled around atezolizumab (anti-PD-L1) treatment. This chain links TRBV6-1 with TRBJ2-7, with D perhaps TRBD2 (6 bases). The sequence came from a man aged 55 to 70 with urothelial cancer. The chain's CDR3 is CASSDEGRSQNVGEQYF. The CDR3 coding sequence is TGTGCCAGCAGTGACGAGGGGAGGTCACAGAATGTAGGCGAGCAGTACTTC.